This T cell receptor beta chain is drawn from a study of Ad26.COV2.S vaccination and SARS-CoV-2 variants. Study-wide context: Donor allocation was to the COV1001 Ad26.COV2.S trial arm.

The CDR3 totals 14 residues. Per germline, CDR1 SEHNR and CDR2 FQNEAQ (reference sequence). Deletions cut 3 bases from V and 1 base from J, with 8 bases between. This table comes from immunoSEQ multiplex PCR, and its TCRdb copy is limited to in-frame clones, with some not included. Of fewer than 400,000 clones in the sample, about 85% were seen once. Treatment meaning: about 20 received Ad26.COV2.S at low or high dose, single or two shots; about 5 received placebo; per-sample allocation not given. Day 63 following the first vaccine or placebo injection was when the samples were taken. The sequencing here drew on peripheral blood, taken in a trial of Ad26.COV2.S vaccine versus placebo. This rearrangement joins TRBV7-9 to TRBJ2-3; D ambiguous. This sequence originates from a person aged 18-65 years who received the Ad26.COV2.S COVID-19 vaccine or a placebo. The CDR3 loop is CASSFLGRTDTQYF. The CDR3 DNA reads as TGTGCCAGCAGCTTTCTAGGGCGCACAGATACGCAGTATTTT.